A selection of T cell receptor beta chains follows, all from one sample in a study of blood T cells in healthy people across ages. Using its own MiXCR run on the 5' RACE reads, TCRdb lists one record per CDR3 protein. The table includes roughly 1,300,000 distinct CDR3 sequences, roughly 60% detected once. The sequenced sample was blood. These receptors were obtained from a man aged 18 to 29 in good health. The CDR3 runs from the conserved cysteine through the conserved F or W. The D gene is left open where the match is weak. Clone size appears in some rows only: once, few, many, or a class for an expanded clone.

cdr3_aa: CASGDLQGGYTEAFF
cdr3_nt: TGTGCTAGTGGAGATCTACAGGGGGGCTACACTGAAGCTTTCTTT
clone_size: once
v_call: TRBV12-5
j_call: TRBJ1-1
d_call: TRBD1

cdr3_aa: CSVGRGGYFVDEQYF
cdr3_nt: TGCAGCGTTGGTCGGGGGGGGTACTTCGTTGACGAGCAGTACTTC
clone_size: .
v_call: TRBV29-1
j_call: TRBJ2-7
d_call: TRBD2

cdr3_aa: CSAVLTSGGGLSTDTQYF
cdr3_nt: TGCAGTGCGGTACTCACTAGCGGAGGTGGCCTTAGCACAGATACGCAGTATTTT
clone_size: .
v_call: TRBV20-1
j_call: TRBJ2-3
d_call: TRBD2

cdr3_aa: CGVDLLAGIQETQYF
cdr3_nt: TGCGGCGTTGACTTACTAGCGGGGATCCAAGAGACCCAGTACTTC
clone_size: .
v_call: TRBV29-1
j_call: TRBJ2-5
d_call: TRBD2

cdr3_aa: CASSESGALSSPLHF
cdr3_nt: TGTGCCAGCAGTGAATCTGGAGCACTAAGCTCACCCCTCCACTTT
clone_size: .
v_call: TRBV2
j_call: TRBJ1-6
d_call: .

cdr3_aa: CASSPELAGHDEQFF
cdr3_nt: TGCGCCAGCAGCCCCGAGTTAGCAGGGCATGATGAGCAGTTCTTC
clone_size: .
v_call: TRBV5-1
j_call: TRBJ2-1
d_call: .

cdr3_aa: CASSQGVVDTQYF
cdr3_nt: TGTGCCAGCAGCCAAGGGGTGGTAGATACGCAGTATTTT
clone_size: few
v_call: TRBV14
j_call: TRBJ2-3
d_call: .

cdr3_aa: CASSLVAETSGEQYF
cdr3_nt: TGTGCCAGCAGCTTAGTTGCTGAGACTAGCGGCGAGCAGTACTTC
clone_size: .
v_call: TRBV7-9
j_call: TRBJ2-7
d_call: TRBD2

cdr3_aa: CASSQEWTKADHYGYTF
cdr3_nt: TGCGCCAGCAGCCAAGAATGGACCAAGGCAGATCACTATGGCTACACCTTC
clone_size: few
v_call: TRBV4-3
j_call: TRBJ1-2
d_call: .

cdr3_aa: CASSSDSGGGDYGYTF
cdr3_nt: TGTGCCAGCAGTTCCGACTCCGGAGGCGGGGACTATGGCTACACCTTC
clone_size: .
v_call: TRBV27
j_call: TRBJ1-2
d_call: .

cdr3_aa: CASSLEGGTHYF
cdr3_nt: TGTGCCAGCAGCTTAGAGGGAGGGACCCACTACTTC
clone_size: .
v_call: TRBV7-9
j_call: TRBJ2-7
d_call: TRBD2

cdr3_aa: CASSFNDEGYGYTF
cdr3_nt: TGTGCCAGCAGTTTCAATGACGAAGGGTACGGCTACACCTTC
clone_size: .
v_call: TRBV27
j_call: TRBJ1-2
d_call: .

cdr3_aa: CASSQSLADTQYF
cdr3_nt: TGCGCCAGCAGCCAATCGCTCGCAGATACGCAGTATTTT
clone_size: few
v_call: TRBV4-1
j_call: TRBJ2-3
d_call: .

cdr3_aa: CAIRNTGGYDNSPLHF
cdr3_nt: TGTGCCATCAGGAACACAGGGGGGTATGATAATTCACCCCTCCACTTT
clone_size: few
v_call: TRBV10-3
j_call: TRBJ1-6
d_call: TRBD1

cdr3_aa: CASSQDGGISYEQYF
cdr3_nt: TGTGCCAGCAGCCAAGATGGGGGGATCTCCTACGAGCAGTACTTC
clone_size: .
v_call: TRBV14
j_call: TRBJ2-7
d_call: .

cdr3_aa: CASSYYGQGSDEQYF
cdr3_nt: TGTGCCAGCAGTTATTATGGACAGGGTTCCGACGAGCAGTACTTC
clone_size: .
v_call: TRBV6-6
j_call: TRBJ2-7
d_call: TRBD1

cdr3_aa: CASSHPGQGPNYGYTF
cdr3_nt: TGTGCCAGCAGCCACCCCGGACAGGGCCCTAACTATGGCTACACCTTC
clone_size: .
v_call: TRBV4-2
j_call: TRBJ1-2
d_call: TRBD1

cdr3_aa: CASSLEGLGNIQYF
cdr3_nt: TGTGCCAGCAGCTTAGAGGGACTAGGAAACATTCAGTACTTC
clone_size: .
v_call: TRBV7-6
j_call: TRBJ2-4
d_call: TRBD2

cdr3_aa: CASSQGPGRGYEKLFF
cdr3_nt: TGCGCCAGCAGCCAAGGGCCGGGGCGCGGTTATGAAAAACTGTTTTTT
clone_size: few
v_call: TRBV4-1
j_call: TRBJ1-4
d_call: .

cdr3_aa: CASSLLATSSYEQYF
cdr3_nt: TGTGCCAGCAGCTTGTTAGCGACAAGCTCCTACGAGCAGTACTTC
clone_size: .
v_call: TRBV5-5
j_call: TRBJ2-7
d_call: .

cdr3_aa: CASSPHRRGTNEKLFF
cdr3_nt: TGTGCCAGCAGCCCCCATAGGAGGGGAACTAATGAAAAACTGTTTTTT
clone_size: once
v_call: TRBV7-2
j_call: TRBJ1-4
d_call: .

cdr3_aa: CSAREFRVRDEQFF
cdr3_nt: TGCAGTGCTAGAGAATTCCGGGTGAGGGATGAGCAGTTCTTC
clone_size: few
v_call: TRBV20-1
j_call: TRBJ2-1
d_call: .

cdr3_aa: CASSQGTNTNPDTQYF
cdr3_nt: TGCGCCAGCAGCCAAGGGACTAACACGAATCCAGATACGCAGTATTTT
clone_size: .
v_call: TRBV4-1
j_call: TRBJ2-3
d_call: .

cdr3_aa: CASSLDLRNEQFF
cdr3_nt: TGTGCCAGCAGCTTGGACCTGCGGAATGAGCAGTTCTTC
clone_size: few
v_call: TRBV5-6
j_call: TRBJ2-1
d_call: .

cdr3_aa: CAISEFLAETALYNEQFF
cdr3_nt: TGTGCCATCAGTGAGTTTTTAGCGGAGACAGCCCTCTACAATGAGCAGTTCTTC
clone_size: .
v_call: TRBV10-3
j_call: TRBJ2-1
d_call: .

cdr3_aa: CACSKGQVGEQYF
cdr3_nt: TGTGCCTGCAGCAAAGGACAAGTCGGCGAGCAGTACTTC
clone_size: .
v_call: TRBV5-1
j_call: TRBJ2-7
d_call: .

cdr3_aa: CASSSLKQGNEQFF
cdr3_nt: TGTGCCAGCAGCTCCCTGAAACAGGGAAATGAGCAGTTCTTC
clone_size: .
v_call: TRBV7-2
j_call: TRBJ2-1
d_call: .

cdr3_aa: CAIREGPYEQYF
cdr3_nt: TGTGCCATCAGAGAGGGGCCCTACGAGCAGTACTTC
clone_size: few
v_call: TRBV10-3
j_call: TRBJ2-7
d_call: .

cdr3_aa: CSAREPGLANTGELFF
cdr3_nt: TGCAGTGCTAGAGAGCCGGGACTAGCGAACACCGGGGAGCTGTTTTTT
clone_size: .
v_call: TRBV20-1
j_call: TRBJ2-2
d_call: TRBD2

cdr3_aa: CASSLGVTQYF
cdr3_nt: TGCGCCAGCAGCTTGGGGGTTACGCAGTATTTT
clone_size: few
v_call: TRBV5-1
j_call: TRBJ2-3
d_call: .

cdr3_aa: CSARVLGVSYEQYF
cdr3_nt: TGCAGTGCTAGAGTTTTAGGGGTCTCCTACGAGCAGTACTTC
clone_size: once
v_call: TRBV20-1
j_call: TRBJ2-7
d_call: .

cdr3_aa: CASRRWDTEAFF
cdr3_nt: TGTGCCAGCAGGCGGTGGGACACTGAAGCTTTCTTT
clone_size: once
v_call: TRBV27
j_call: TRBJ1-1
d_call: .

cdr3_aa: CAGSQTGSSYNEQFF
cdr3_nt: TGTGCCGGAAGTCAGACAGGGAGCTCCTACAATGAGCAGTTCTTC
clone_size: .
v_call: TRBV6-5
j_call: TRBJ2-1
d_call: TRBD1

cdr3_aa: CSARAANRNEQYF
cdr3_nt: TGCAGTGCTAGAGCCGCTAACAGGAACGAGCAGTACTTC
clone_size: few
v_call: TRBV20-1
j_call: TRBJ2-7
d_call: .

cdr3_aa: CSARDPGGTYNEQFF
cdr3_nt: TGCAGTGCTAGAGATCCGGGAGGAACCTACAATGAGCAGTTCTTC
clone_size: few
v_call: TRBV20-1
j_call: TRBJ2-1
d_call: TRBD2

cdr3_aa: CASSVMQETQYF
cdr3_nt: TGTGCCAGCAGTGTGATGCAAGAGACCCAGTACTTC
clone_size: .
v_call: TRBV6-6
j_call: TRBJ2-5
d_call: .

cdr3_aa: CASSTSQSLFYTF
cdr3_nt: TGTGCCAGCAGTACCAGTCAGAGCCTGTTCTACACCTTC
clone_size: .
v_call: TRBV6-1
j_call: TRBJ1-2
d_call: .

cdr3_aa: CAISERGIHSPLHF
cdr3_nt: TGTGCCATCAGTGAGAGAGGGATTCATTCACCCCTCCACTTT
clone_size: .
v_call: TRBV10-3
j_call: TRBJ1-6
d_call: .

cdr3_aa: CASSVAGGPPMQETQYF
cdr3_nt: TGTGCCAGCAGCGTAGCGGGGGGCCCTCCTATGCAAGAGACCCAGTACTTC
clone_size: .
v_call: TRBV9
j_call: TRBJ2-5
d_call: .

cdr3_aa: CASKENLGVTEAFF
cdr3_nt: TGTGCCAGCAAAGAGAATCTAGGGGTGACTGAAGCTTTCTTT
clone_size: .
v_call: TRBV6-2/TRBV6-3
j_call: TRBJ1-1
d_call: .